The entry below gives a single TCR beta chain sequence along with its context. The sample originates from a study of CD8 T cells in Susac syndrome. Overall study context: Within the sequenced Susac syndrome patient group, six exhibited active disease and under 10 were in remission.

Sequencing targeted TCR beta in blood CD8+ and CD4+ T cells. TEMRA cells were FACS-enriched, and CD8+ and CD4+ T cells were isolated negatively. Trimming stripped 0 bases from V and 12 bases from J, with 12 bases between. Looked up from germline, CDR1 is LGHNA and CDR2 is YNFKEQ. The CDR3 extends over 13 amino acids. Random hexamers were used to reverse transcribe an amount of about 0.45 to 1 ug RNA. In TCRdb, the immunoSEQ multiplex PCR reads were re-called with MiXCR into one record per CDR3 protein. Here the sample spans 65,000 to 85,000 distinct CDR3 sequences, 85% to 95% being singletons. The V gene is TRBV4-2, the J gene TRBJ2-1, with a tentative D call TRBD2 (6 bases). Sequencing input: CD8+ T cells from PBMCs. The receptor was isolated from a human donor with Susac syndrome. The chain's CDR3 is CASSQDPSAPQFF. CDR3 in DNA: TGTGCCAGCAGCCAAGATCCTAGCGCCCCGCAGTTCTTC.